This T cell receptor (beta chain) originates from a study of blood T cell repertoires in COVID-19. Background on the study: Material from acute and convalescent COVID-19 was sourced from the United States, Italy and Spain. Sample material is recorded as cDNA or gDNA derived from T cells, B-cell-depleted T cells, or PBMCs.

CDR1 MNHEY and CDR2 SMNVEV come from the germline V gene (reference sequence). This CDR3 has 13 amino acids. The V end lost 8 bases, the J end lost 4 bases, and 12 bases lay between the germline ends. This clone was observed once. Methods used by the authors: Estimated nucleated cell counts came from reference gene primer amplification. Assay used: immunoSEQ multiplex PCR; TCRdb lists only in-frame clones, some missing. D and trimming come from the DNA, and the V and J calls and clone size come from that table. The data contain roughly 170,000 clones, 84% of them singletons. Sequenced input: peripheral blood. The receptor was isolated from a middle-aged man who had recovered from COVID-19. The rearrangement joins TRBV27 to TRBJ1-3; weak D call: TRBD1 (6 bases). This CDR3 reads CASGTPGGNTIYF. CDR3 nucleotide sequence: TGTGCCAGCGGGACACCGGGAGGAAACACCATATATTTT.